The 28 T cell receptor beta chains listed next were all sequenced from one sample in a study of blood T cell repertoires in COVID-19. Clones were sequenced by immunoSEQ multiplex PCR, and TCRdb holds only the in-frame ones, with some missing. The table has tens of thousands of clones, approximately 79% seen once. The sequencing sample was made of peripheral blood. The receptors stem from a human donor with acute or convalescent COVID-19. The donor label of this sample is uncertain.

V and J are TRBV12-3 or TRBV12-4 and TRBJ2-7; D may be TRBD2 (6 bases). The CDR3 spans 13 residues. Trimming removed 6 bases at V and 6 bases at J, with 15 bases between. In DNA, the CDR3 is TGTGCCAGCAGACTCGGGGGAATCGGCGAGCAGTACTTC. Amino acid sequence: CASRLGGIGEQYF.

The chain uses TRBV28 and TRBJ2-2; TRBD2 agrees at 9 bases. The CDR3 totals 14 residues. Per germline, CDR1 MDHEN and CDR2 SYDVKM. V shed 3 bases, J shed 7 bases, and the junction held 3 bases outside the gene matches. The CDR3 here is CASSLRGGVGELFF. CDR3 coding DNA: TGTGCCAGCAGTTTGCGGGGGGGCGTCGGGGAGCTGTTTTTT.

V gene TRBV6-2 or TRBV6-3 combines with J gene TRBJ1-5; 8 nucleotides line up with TRBD1. Germline V gene sequence: CDR1 MNHEY, CDR2 SVGEGT. Trimming at V came to 2 bases and at J to 7 bases, leaving 4 bases not matched to a gene. The CDR3 has 14 residues. CDR3 in DNA: TGTGCCAGCAGTTACCTGACAGGGGAACAGCCCCAGCATTTT. As protein: CASSYLTGEQPQHF.

J is TRBJ1-2 and V is TRBV13; D is unresolved. This CDR3 is built from 11 residues. CDR1 is PRHDT, CDR2 FYEKMQ, per germline (reference sequence). Trimming removed 2 bases at V and 8 bases at J, with 6 bases between. DNA of the CDR3: TGTGCCAGCAGCTTAACGGTCGGCTACACCTTC. This encodes CASSLTVGYTF. The whole variable domain, filled in from reference TRBV13 and TRBJ1-2, reads AAGVIQSPRHLIKEKRETATLKCYPIPRHDTVYWYQQGPGQDPQFLISFYEKMQSDKGSIPDRFSAQQFSDYHSELNMSSLELGDSALYFCASSLTVGYTFGSGTRLTVV.

The chain carries TRBV18 and TRBJ1-1; D gene uncertain. The CDR3 contains 13 residues. Trimming pared 4 bases from V and 0 bases from J, leaving 6 bases between. The germline CDR1 and CDR2 sequences are KGHSH and LQKENI. CDR3 region: CASSLGLNTEAFF. Written as DNA, the CDR3 is TGTGCCAGCTCACTCGGTCTGAACACTGAAGCTTTCTTT.

This rearrangement joins TRBV12-3 or TRBV12-4 to TRBJ2-3; D is undetermined. The CDR3 has 12 residues. V was clipped by 3 bases and J by 4 bases, with 5 bases between them. As DNA, the CDR3 is TGTGCCAGCAGTTTTCGTCCAGATACGCAGTATTTT. As protein: CASSFRPDTQYF.

The chain recombines TRBV6-2 or TRBV6-3 with TRBJ1-2; 7 bases fit TRBD1. This CDR3 spans 13 amino acids. The ends lost 5 bases at V and 2 bases at J; junction bases unmatched: 2. Germline loops: CDR1 MNHEY, CDR2 SVGEGT. CDR3 sequence (DNA): TGTGCCAGCAGTATGGACAGGAACTATGGCTACACCTTC. As protein: CASSMDRNYGYTF.

Only a few counts were recorded for this clone. This chain connects TRBV5-6 to TRBJ2-7; unclear D gene. This CDR3 region has 12 residues. The germline gives CDR1 SGHDT, CDR2 YYEEEE. V shed 0 bases and J shed 1 base, with 2 bases lying between them. The CDR3 nucleotides are TGTGCCAGCAGCTTGGCATCCTACGAGCAGTACGTC. This translates into CASSLASYEQYV.

The rearrangement uses TRBV7-2 and TRBJ1-1; D unclear. The CDR3 totals 13 residues. V was shortened by 5 bases and J by 10 bases, with 17 bases between the two germline ends. Germline CDR1 reads SGHTA; CDR2 reads FQGNSA. CDR3 residues: CASSAWPRDLAFF. The CDR3 nucleotides are TGTGCCAGCAGCGCCTGGCCGCGGGATTTAGCTTTCTTT.

The J gene is TRBJ2-3, the V gene TRBV19; TRBD2 matches 14 bases. V dropped 4 bases and J dropped 5; count of bases not matched to a gene: 2. This CDR3 comprises 15 residues. Germline V gene data show CDR1 as LNHDA and CDR2 as SQIVND (reference sequence). The CDR3 DNA follows: TGTGCCAGTAGTACCGGGACTAGCGGGGGAGATACGCAGTATTTT. Its translation: CASSTGTSGGDTQYF.

This chain joins TRBV2 and TRBJ1-4, with D possibly being TRBD1 (6 bases). From germline, CDR1 is SNHLY and CDR2 FYNNEI. The length of the CDR3 is 14 residues. Trimming stripped 8 bases from V and 4 bases from J, with 14 bases between. CDR3 nucleotides: TGTGCCAGCTCTCGGTTACAGGGTAATGAAAAACTGTTTTTT. Translated, it gives CASSRLQGNEKLFF.

The chain uses TRBV5-4 and TRBJ2-2, with D uncertain. There are 15 residues in the CDR3. V was shortened by 4 bases and J by 0 bases, with 10 bases between the two germline ends. Germline V gives CDR1 SGHNT, CDR2 YYREEE (reference sequence). CDR3 region: CASSPRLANTGELFF. The DNA of the CDR3 is TGTGCCAGCAGCCCCCGGCTAGCGAACACCGGGGAGCTGTTTTTT.

The chain has TRBV9 and TRBJ1-1; no definite D call. This CDR3 has 17 residues. The germline gives CDR1 SGDLS, CDR2 YYNGEE. V was shortened by 3 bases and J by 10 bases, with 28 bases between the two germline ends. CDR3 DNA: TGTGCCAGCAGCGAGAGAGAGAGAGGAGCGACCGTCCCGGCAGCTTTCTTT. Its translation: CASSERERGATVPAAFF.

This clone is a singleton in its sample. The chain links TRBV11-2 to TRBJ2-5, with TRBD2 identical over 11 bases. J gave up 4 bases and V 5 bases, and 9 bases lay outside the gene matches. Per the germline V gene, CDR1 is SGHAT and CDR2 is FQNNGV. This CDR3 has 16 amino acids. This chain's CDR3 is CASSPPTSGIRETQYF. The CDR3 DNA sequence: TGTGCCAGCAGCCCCCCGACTAGCGGGATACGAGAGACCCAGTACTTC.

This chain joins TRBV12-3 or TRBV12-4 and TRBJ1-6; the D gene is possibly TRBD1 (6 bases). The CDR3 consists of 13 residues. V lost 6 bases and J 8 bases, leaving 11 bases between the germline ends. Here the CDR3 reads CASSTGMDSPLHF. The CDR3 coding sequence is TGTGCCAGCAGCACAGGGATGGATTCACCCCTCCACTTT.

This chain uses TRBV25-1 with TRBJ1-3, with D hard to call. The germline gives CDR1 MGHDK, CDR2 SYGVNS. V lost 1 base and J 0 bases, leaving 7 bases between the germline ends. This CDR3 comprises 15 residues. In nucleotides, the CDR3 is TGTGCCAGCAGTGAATCTGACAACTCTGGAAACACCATATATTTT. This codes for CASSESDNSGNTIYF.

This chain links TRBV19 with TRBJ2-5, with 8 bases fitting TRBD1. The end of the DNA fits TRBJ2-7 better, so the J call may be wrong. Germline CDR1 and CDR2: LNHDA and SQIVND (reference sequence). The CDR3 length is 15 residues. CDR3 in amino acids: CASSPRTGSSYEQYF. CDR3 nucleotide sequence: TGTGCCAGTAGTCCCCGGACAGGGAGCTCCTACGAGCAGTACTTC.

This chain connects TRBV7-9 to TRBJ2-5; 11 nucleotides agree with TRBD2. V lost 5 bases and J lost 4; bases outside the gene matches: 6. This CDR3 region has 15 residues. The germline V gene has CDR1 SEHNR and CDR2 FQNEAQ (reference sequence). CDR3 nucleotide sequence: TGTGCCAGCAGCCTTAGCGGGAGGGCCGGAGAGACCCAGTACTTC. It codes for CASSLSGRAGETQYF.

The rearrangement links TRBV2 to TRBJ2-5, with 10 bases aligning to TRBD2. The germline CDR1 and CDR2 sequences are SNHLY and FYNNEI. J lost 5 bases, V lost 6 bases, and 9 bases had no gene match. The CDR3 spans 15 residues. DNA of the CDR3: TGTGCCAGCAGCTCGAGCGGGAGGGGGTATGAGACCCAGTACTTC. Its translation is CASSSSGRGYETQYF.

The chain recombines TRBV9 with TRBJ1-3; TRBD1 might be the D (5 bases). V shed 3 bases and J shed 3 bases, with 13 bases lying between them. CDR3 length: 15 amino acids. Looked up from germline, CDR1 is SGDLS and CDR2 is YYNGEE. Here the CDR3 DNA reads TGTGCCAGCAGCGACCCCGGGACTTATGGAAACACCATATATTTT. Its protein product is CASSDPGTYGNTIYF.

This clone showed up just a few times. The chain employs TRBV25-1 and TRBJ1-1; maybe TRBD1 (5 bases). CDR3 length: 11 amino acids. Germline-derived CDR1 and CDR2 are MGHDK and SYGVNS. Trimming shortened V by 6 bases and J by 7 bases, and 9 bases separated the two germline ends. The CDR3 sequence: CASSRDFEAFF. The CDR3 DNA follows: TGTGCCAGCAGCCGGGACTTTGAAGCTTTCTTT.

This clone was seen more than once but under ten times. V usage is TRBV19 and J usage is TRBJ1-2; D ambiguous. The germline V gene encodes CDR1 LNHDA and CDR2 SQIVND (reference sequence). V gave up 7 bases and J gave up 0 bases, with 9 bases separating them. The CDR3 sequence is 13 residues long. The CDR3 sequence is CASKLAANYGYTF. The CDR3, as DNA: TGTGCCAGTAAGTTGGCAGCTAACTATGGCTACACCTTC.

V and J are TRBV19 and TRBJ1-2; 7 bases match TRBD1. Losses at the gene ends were 3 bases for V and 4 bases for J; bases not matched to a gene: 8. Germline values: CDR1 LNHDA, CDR2 SQIVND (reference sequence). This CDR3 contains 15 residues. The CDR3 bases are TGTGCCAGTAGTATCCGGGACAGCGGGGGCTATGGCTACACCTTC. It translates to CASSIRDSGGYGYTF.

This clone appeared a few times. The chain couples TRBV7-8 to TRBJ1-5; 7 bases are a match to TRBD1. Losses at the gene ends were 4 bases for V and 3 bases for J; bases not matched to a gene: 3. In germline, CDR1 is SGHVS, CDR2 FQNEAQ. This CDR3 comprises 14 residues. CDR3 DNA sequence: TGTGCCAGCAGCTCGGGACAGTCCAATCAGCCCCAGCATTTT. Translating gives CASSSGQSNQPQHF. Full variable domain (outside the CDR3, taken from reference TRBV7-8 and TRBJ1-5): GAGVSQSPRYKVAKRGQDVALRCDPISGHVSLFWYQQALGQGPEFLTYFQNEAQLDKSGLPSDRFFAERPEGSVSTLKIQRTQQEDSAVYLCASSSGQSNQPQHFGDGTRLSIL.

The chain recombines TRBV30 with TRBJ1-5; TRBD1 agrees at 8 bases. CDR3 length: 20 residues. The ends lost 0 bases at V and 0 bases at J; junction bases unmatched: 16. The germline gives CDR1 GTSNPN, CDR2 SVGIG (reference sequence). CDR3 coding DNA: TGTGCCTGGAGTGTAAGCCCTACTGGACAGGGCCTATATAGCAATCAGCCCCAGCATTTT. Residues: CAWSVSPTGQGLYSNQPQHF.

As DNA, the CDR3 is TGCGCCAGCAGCCAAGAACAGGGACGTTACGAGCAGTACTTC. It is translated as CASSQEQGRYEQYF. The V gene is TRBV4-3, the J gene TRBJ2-7, with D possibly being TRBD1 (6 bases). The V and J ends lost 0 bases and 4 bases respectively, with 10 bases between them. CDR1 and CDR2 from the germline V gene are LGHNA and YSLEER. CDR3 size: 14 residues.

The chain uses TRBV7-2 and TRBJ2-7; the match to TRBD2 covers 13 bases. After removal of 3 bases from V and 7 bases from J, the junction contained 6 bases not matched to a gene. The CDR3 consists of 15 residues. Germline CDR1 reads SGHTA; CDR2 reads FQGNSA. DNA of the CDR3: TGTGCCAGCAGCTTTGGGGTGGGACTAGCGGGAGAGCAGTACTTC. Translated: CASSFGVGLAGEQYF.

This chain links TRBV14 with TRBJ1-1; 7 bases match TRBD1. J gave up 4 bases and V 2 bases, and 7 bases lay outside the gene matches. Germline-derived CDR1 and CDR2 are SGHDN and FVKESK. The CDR3 has 15 amino acids. CDR3 amino acids: CASSQKRGGSTEAFF. CDR3 bases: TGTGCCAGCAGCCAAAAGAGAGGGGGCAGCACTGAAGCTTTCTTT.